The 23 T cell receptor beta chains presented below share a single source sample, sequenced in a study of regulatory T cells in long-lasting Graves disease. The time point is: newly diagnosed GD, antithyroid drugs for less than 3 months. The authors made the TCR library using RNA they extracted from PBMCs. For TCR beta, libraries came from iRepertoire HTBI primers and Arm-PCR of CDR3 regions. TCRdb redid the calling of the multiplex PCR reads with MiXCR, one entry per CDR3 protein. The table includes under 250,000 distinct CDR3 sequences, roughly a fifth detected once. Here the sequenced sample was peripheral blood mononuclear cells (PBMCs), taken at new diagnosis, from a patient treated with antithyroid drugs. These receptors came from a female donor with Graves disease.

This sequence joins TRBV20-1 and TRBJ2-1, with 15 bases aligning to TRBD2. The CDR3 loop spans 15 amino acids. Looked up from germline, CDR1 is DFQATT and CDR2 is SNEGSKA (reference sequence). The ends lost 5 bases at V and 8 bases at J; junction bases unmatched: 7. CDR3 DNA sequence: TGCAGTGCTGCCACGGGACTAGCGGGAGGCCATGAGCAGTTCTTC. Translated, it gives CSAATGLAGGHEQFF.

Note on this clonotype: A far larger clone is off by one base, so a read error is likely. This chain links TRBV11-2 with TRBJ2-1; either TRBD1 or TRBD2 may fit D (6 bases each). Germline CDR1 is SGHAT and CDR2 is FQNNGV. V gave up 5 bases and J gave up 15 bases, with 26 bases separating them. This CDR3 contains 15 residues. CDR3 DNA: TGTGCCAGCAGCCCGGGGACTGCTCCGGGGACACCTTCGTTCTTC. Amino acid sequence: CASSPGTAPGTPSFF.

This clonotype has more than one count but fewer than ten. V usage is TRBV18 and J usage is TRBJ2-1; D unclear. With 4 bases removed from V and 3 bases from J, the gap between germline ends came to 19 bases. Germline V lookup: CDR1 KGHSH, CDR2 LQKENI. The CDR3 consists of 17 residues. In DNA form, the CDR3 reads TGTGCCAGCTCACGACGGGCGGATGGCATAATCTACAATGAGCAGTTCTTC. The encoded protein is CASSRRADGIIYNEQFF.

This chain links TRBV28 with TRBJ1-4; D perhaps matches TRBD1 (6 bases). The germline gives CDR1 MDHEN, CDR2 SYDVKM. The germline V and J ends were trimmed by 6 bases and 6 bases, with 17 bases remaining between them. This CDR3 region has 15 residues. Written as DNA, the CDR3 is TGTGCCAGCAGGACGGGGGGGGGCGAGGATGAAAAACTGTTTTTT. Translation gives CASRTGGGEDEKLFF.

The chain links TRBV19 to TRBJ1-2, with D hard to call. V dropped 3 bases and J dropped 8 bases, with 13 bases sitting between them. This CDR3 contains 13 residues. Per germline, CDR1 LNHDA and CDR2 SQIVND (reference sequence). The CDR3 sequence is CASSISDGRGYTF. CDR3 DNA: TGTGCCAGTAGTATTTCCGACGGTAGGGGCTACACCTTC.

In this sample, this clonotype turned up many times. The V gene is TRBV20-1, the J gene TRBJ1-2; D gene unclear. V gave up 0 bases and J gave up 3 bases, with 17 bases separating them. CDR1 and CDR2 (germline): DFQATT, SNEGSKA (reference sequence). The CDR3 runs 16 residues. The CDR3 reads CSARDLSKGTDYGYTF. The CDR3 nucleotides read TGCAGTGCTAGAGATTTAAGTAAGGGCACTGACTATGGCTACACCTTC.

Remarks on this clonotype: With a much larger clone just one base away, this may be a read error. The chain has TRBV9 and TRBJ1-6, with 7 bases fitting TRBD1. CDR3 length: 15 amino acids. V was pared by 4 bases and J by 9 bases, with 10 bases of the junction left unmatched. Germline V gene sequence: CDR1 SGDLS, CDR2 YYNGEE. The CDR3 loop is CASSPKTGKSSPLHF. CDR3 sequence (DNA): TGTGCCAGCAGCCCTAAGACAGGGAAGAGTTCACCCCTCCACTTT.

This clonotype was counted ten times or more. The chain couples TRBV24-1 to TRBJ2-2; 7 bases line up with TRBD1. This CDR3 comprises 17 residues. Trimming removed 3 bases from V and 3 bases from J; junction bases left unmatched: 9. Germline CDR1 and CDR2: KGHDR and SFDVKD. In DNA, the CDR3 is TGTGCCACCAGTGATCTCGGGACAGCACGGGACACCGGGGAGCTGTTTTTT. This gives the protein CATSDLGTARDTGELFF.

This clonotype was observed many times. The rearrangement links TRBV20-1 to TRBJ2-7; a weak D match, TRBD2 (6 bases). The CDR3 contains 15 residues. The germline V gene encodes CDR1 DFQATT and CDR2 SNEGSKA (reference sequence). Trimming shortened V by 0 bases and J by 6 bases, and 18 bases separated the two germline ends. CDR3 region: CSARDDSGSWGEQYF. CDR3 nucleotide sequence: TGCAGTGCTAGAGATGATAGCGGTTCCTGGGGCGAGCAGTACTTC.

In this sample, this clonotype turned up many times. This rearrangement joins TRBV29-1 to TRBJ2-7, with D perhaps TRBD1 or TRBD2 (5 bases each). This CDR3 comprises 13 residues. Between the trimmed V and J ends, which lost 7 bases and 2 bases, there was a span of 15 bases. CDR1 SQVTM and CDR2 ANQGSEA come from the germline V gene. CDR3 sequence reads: CSGPGTHPYEQYF. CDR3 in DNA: TGCAGCGGTCCCGGGACCCATCCCTACGAGCAGTACTTC.

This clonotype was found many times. The DNA of the CDR3 is TGTGCCAGCAGAGACGACAGGGCCTACAATGAGCAGTTCTTC. This gives the protein CASRDDRAYNEQFF. This sequence joins TRBV2 and TRBJ2-1, with 7 bases that match TRBD1. J gave up 2 bases and V 6 bases, and 4 bases lay outside the gene matches. CDR1 and CDR2 (germline): SNHLY, FYNNEI. CDR3 length equals 14 residues.

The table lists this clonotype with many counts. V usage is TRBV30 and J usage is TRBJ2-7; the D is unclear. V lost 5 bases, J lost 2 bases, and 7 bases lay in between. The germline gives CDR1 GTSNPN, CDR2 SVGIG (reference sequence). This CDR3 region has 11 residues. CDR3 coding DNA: TGTGCCTGGGGTGCAACCTACGAGCAGTACTTC. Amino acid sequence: CAWGATYEQYF.

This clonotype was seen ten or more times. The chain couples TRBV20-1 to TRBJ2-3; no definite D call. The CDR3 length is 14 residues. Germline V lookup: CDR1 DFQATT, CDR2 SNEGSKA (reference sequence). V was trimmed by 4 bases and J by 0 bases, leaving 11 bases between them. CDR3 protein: CSATDGVSTDTQYF. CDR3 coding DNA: TGCAGTGCTACGGACGGTGTTAGCACAGATACGCAGTATTTT.

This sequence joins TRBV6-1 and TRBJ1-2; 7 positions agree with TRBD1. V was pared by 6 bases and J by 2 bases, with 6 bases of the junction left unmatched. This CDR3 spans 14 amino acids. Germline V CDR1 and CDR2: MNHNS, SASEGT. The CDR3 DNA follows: TGTGCCAGCAGCAGGGAACAGGGGAACTATGGCTACACCTTC. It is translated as CASSREQGNYGYTF.

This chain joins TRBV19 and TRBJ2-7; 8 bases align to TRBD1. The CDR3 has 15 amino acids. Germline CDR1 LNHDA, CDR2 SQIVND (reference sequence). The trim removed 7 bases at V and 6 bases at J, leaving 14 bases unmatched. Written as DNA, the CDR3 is TGTGCCAGTACCGACGACAGGGGCCGAGGTGGCGAGCAGTACTTC. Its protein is CASTDDRGRGGEQYF.

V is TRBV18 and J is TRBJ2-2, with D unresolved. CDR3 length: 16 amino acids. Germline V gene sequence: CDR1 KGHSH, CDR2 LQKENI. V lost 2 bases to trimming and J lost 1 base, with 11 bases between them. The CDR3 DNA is TGTGCCAGCTCACCATCAGCCACGAAGAACACCGGGGAGCTGTTTTTT. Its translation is CASSPSATKNTGELFF. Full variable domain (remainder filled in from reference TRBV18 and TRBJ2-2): NAGVMQNPRHLVRRRGQEARLRCSPMKGHSHVYWYRQLPEEGLKFMVYLQKENIIDESGMPKERFSAEFPKEGPSILRIQQVVRGDSAAYFCASSPSATKNTGELFFGEGSRLTVL.

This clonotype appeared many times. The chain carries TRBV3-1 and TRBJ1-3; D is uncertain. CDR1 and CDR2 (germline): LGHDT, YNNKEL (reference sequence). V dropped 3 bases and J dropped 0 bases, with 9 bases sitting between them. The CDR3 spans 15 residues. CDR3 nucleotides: TGTGCCAGCAGCCACAGTGGGAGCTCTGGAAACACCATATATTTT. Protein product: CASSHSGSSGNTIYF.

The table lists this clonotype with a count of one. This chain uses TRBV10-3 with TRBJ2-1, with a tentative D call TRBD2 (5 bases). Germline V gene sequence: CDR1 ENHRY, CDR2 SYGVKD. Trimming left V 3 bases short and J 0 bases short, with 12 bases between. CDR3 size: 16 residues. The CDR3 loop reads CAISEEGPSSYNEQFF. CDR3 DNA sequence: TGTGCCATCAGTGAAGAGGGCCCGAGCTCCTACAATGAGCAGTTCTTC.

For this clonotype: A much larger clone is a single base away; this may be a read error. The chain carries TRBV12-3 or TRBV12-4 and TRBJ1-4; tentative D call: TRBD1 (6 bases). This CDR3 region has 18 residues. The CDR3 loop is CTSSLSRGARWTNEKLFF. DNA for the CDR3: TGTACCAGCAGTTTGTCCAGGGGAGCCCGGTGGACTAATGAAAAACTGTTTTTT.

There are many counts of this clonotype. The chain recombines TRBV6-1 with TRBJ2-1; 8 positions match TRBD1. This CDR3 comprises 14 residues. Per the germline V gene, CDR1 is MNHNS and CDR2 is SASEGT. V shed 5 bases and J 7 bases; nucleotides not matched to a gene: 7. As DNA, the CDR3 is TGTGCCAGCAGTACCCAGGACAGGGTTAATGAGCAGTTCTTC. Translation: CASSTQDRVNEQFF.

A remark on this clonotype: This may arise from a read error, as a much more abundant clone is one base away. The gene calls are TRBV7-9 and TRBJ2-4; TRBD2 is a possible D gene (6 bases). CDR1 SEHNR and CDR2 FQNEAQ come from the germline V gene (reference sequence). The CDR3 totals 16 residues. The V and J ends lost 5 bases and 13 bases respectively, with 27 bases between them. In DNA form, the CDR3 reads TGTGCCAGCAGCCTTAACCCCTGGCAGGGAGGTTATGAGCAGTACTTC. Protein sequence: CASSLNPWQGGYEQYF.

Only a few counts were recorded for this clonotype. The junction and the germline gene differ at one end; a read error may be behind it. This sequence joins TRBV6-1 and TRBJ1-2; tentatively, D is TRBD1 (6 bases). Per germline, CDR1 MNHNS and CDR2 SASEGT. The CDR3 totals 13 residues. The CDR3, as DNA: TGTGCCGGCAGTGAGTTGGACAGAGGCGGCTACACCTTC. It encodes CAGSELDRGGYTF.

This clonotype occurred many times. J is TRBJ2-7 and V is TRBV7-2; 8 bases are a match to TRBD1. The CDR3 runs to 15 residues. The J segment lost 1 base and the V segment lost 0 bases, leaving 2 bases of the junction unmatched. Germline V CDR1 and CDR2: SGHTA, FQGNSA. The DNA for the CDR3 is TGTGCCAGCAGCTTAGCGGGACAGGAGTCCTACGAGCAGTACTTC. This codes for CASSLAGQESYEQYF.